A single sample gave rise to the 21 T cell receptor beta chains below, sequenced in a study of blood T cell repertoires in COVID-19. TCRdb keeps only in-frame clones here, not all; method: immunoSEQ multiplex PCR. The sample lists more than 80,000 clones, roughly 86% occurring once. Sequenced input: peripheral blood. These TCRs come from a man aged 35-49 years with acute or convalescent COVID-19.

A single count supports this clone. V is TRBV7-8 and J is TRBJ1-2; TRBD1 matches at 7 bases. CDR1 and CDR2 from the germline V gene are SGHVS and FQNEAQ. The CDR3 has 14 residues. V shed 6 bases and J 2 bases; nucleotides not matched to a gene: 6. The CDR3 protein is CASRHDRENYGYTF. CDR3 in DNA: TGTGCCAGCAGACACGACAGGGAGAACTATGGCTACACCTTC.

The chain has TRBV10-3 and TRBJ2-1; D possibly corresponds to TRBD1 (5 bases). CDR1 and CDR2 (germline): ENHRY, SYGVKD. The germline V and J ends were trimmed by 0 bases and 5 bases, with 11 bases remaining between them. The CDR3 totals 15 residues. The chain's CDR3 is CAISESLGANNEQFF. CDR3 nucleotide sequence: TGTGCCATCAGTGAGTCTTTAGGGGCCAACAATGAGCAGTTCTTC.

The chain employs TRBV3-1 (or the pseudogene TRBV3-2) and TRBJ1-1; no clear D. The CDR3 consists of 16 residues. V was trimmed by 2 bases and J by 4 bases, leaving 17 bases between them. The germline CDR1 and CDR2 sequences are LGHDT and YNNKEL (reference sequence). The CDR3 bases are TGTGCCAGCAGCCAACCTGGCCCGACGGGGATCACTGAAGCTTTCTTT. Its translation is CASSQPGPTGITEAFF.

The rearrangement uses TRBV7-6 and TRBJ1-5; D not certain. Germline CDR1 and CDR2: SGHVS and FNYEAQ. Trimming left V 5 bases short and J 0 bases short, with 11 bases between. This CDR3 region has 15 residues. The chain's CDR3 is CASSPDTSSNQPQHF. For the CDR3, the DNA is TGTGCCAGCAGCCCTGACACTTCTAGCAATCAGCCCCAGCATTTT. Full variable domain (remainder filled in from reference TRBV7-6 and TRBJ1-5): GAGVSQSPRYKVTKRGQDVALRCDPISGHVSLYWYRQALGQGPEFLTYFNYEAQQDKSGLPNDRFSAERPEGSISTLTIQRTEQRDSAMYRCASSPDTSSNQPQHFGDGTRLSIL.

The V call is TRBV7-9, the J call TRBJ2-1; 11 bases map to TRBD1. V lost 4 bases and J lost 2; bases outside the gene matches: 1. CDR3 size: 15 residues. CDR1 is SEHNR, CDR2 FQNEAQ, per germline (reference sequence). The CDR3 reads CASSWTGGAYNEQFF. The CDR3 DNA reads as TGTGCCAGCAGCTGGACAGGGGGCGCCTACAATGAGCAGTTCTTC.

CDR3 in amino acids: CASSDFTQNTEAFF. In DNA form, the CDR3 reads TGTGCCAGCAGTGATTTCACACAGAACACTGAAGCTTTCTTT. The V call is TRBV6-1, the J call TRBJ1-1; D unclear. The CDR3 totals 14 residues. V was trimmed by 3 bases and J by 1 base, leaving 9 bases between them. CDR1 is MNHNS and CDR2 is SASEGT in the germline V gene.

This chain connects TRBV7-8 to TRBJ2-1, with 10 positions matching TRBD1. The V segment lost 5 bases and the J segment 8 bases; nucleotides outside the gene matches: 12. From germline, CDR1 is SGHVS and CDR2 FQNEAQ. The CDR3 is 16 residues long. This CDR3 is CASSRSLGQGEDEQFF. The CDR3 bases are TGTGCCAGCAGCAGAAGTCTCGGACAGGGGGAGGATGAGCAGTTCTTC.

There are a few counts of this clone. CDR3 loop: CASSSQGWQPQHF. CDR3 coding DNA: TGTGCCAGCAGTTCACAGGGCTGGCAGCCCCAGCATTTT. V and J are TRBV27 and TRBJ1-5; tentative D call: TRBD1 (6 bases). Trimming stripped 4 bases from V and 7 bases from J, with 11 bases between. CDR1 is MNHEY, CDR2 SMNVEV, per germline (reference sequence). The length of the CDR3 is 13 residues.

The chain is built from TRBV30 and TRBJ2-7; D may be TRBD1 (6 bases). CDR1 and CDR2 (germline): GTSNPN, SVGIG (reference sequence). V gave up 3 bases and J gave up 3 bases, with 15 bases separating them. The CDR3 has 14 amino acids. The CDR3 region has the DNA TGTGCCTGGAGGGGTAGGACAGACATCTACGAGCAGTACTTC. Protein: CAWRGRTDIYEQYF. Complete variable domain (other parts from reference TRBV30 and TRBJ2-7): SQTIHQWPATLVQPVGSPLSLECTVEGTSNPNLYWYRQAAGRGLQLLFYSVGIGQISSEVPQNLSASRPQDRQFILSSKKLLLSDSGFYLCAWRGRTDIYEQYFGPGTRLTVT.

The table lists this clone with a count of one. CDR3 DNA: TGCGCCAGCAGTTTCGACAGTAGCTATGGCTACACCTTC. Protein product: CASSFDSSYGYTF. The V call is TRBV10-2, the J call TRBJ1-2; tentatively, D is TRBD1 (5 bases). CDR1 and CDR2 from the germline V gene are WSHSY and SAAADI. V dropped 5 bases and J dropped 4 bases, with 11 bases sitting between them. CDR3 length equals 13 residues.

The chain joins TRBV12-5 to TRBJ1-2; D gene ambiguous. V was pared by 6 bases and J by 4 bases, with 6 bases between. The CDR3 contains 11 residues. Germline lookup yields CDR1 LGHNT and CDR2 FRNRAP. The CDR3 protein is CASGSGYGYTF. In nucleotides, the CDR3 is TGTGCTAGTGGCTCCGGCTATGGCTACACCTTC.

This rearrangement joins TRBV6-5 to TRBJ1-2, with 8 bases aligning to TRBD1. Germline V gene data show CDR1 as MNHEY and CDR2 as SVGAGI. CDR3 length equals 12 residues. V shed 7 bases and J 6 bases; nucleotides not matched to a gene: 4. CDR3 sequence (DNA): TGTGCCAGCAACGACAGGGGTCATGGCTACACCTTC. The encoded protein is CASNDRGHGYTF.

The J gene is TRBJ1-2, the V gene TRBV10-3; D possibly corresponds to TRBD1 (6 bases). Germline lookup yields CDR1 ENHRY and CDR2 SYGVKD. The CDR3 sequence is 18 residues long. The V end was cut by 0 bases, the J end by 1 base, with 18 bases between. The CDR3 reads CAISESTRWTAYNYGYTF. Here the CDR3 DNA reads TGTGCCATCAGTGAGTCGACTCGTTGGACAGCTTATAACTATGGCTACACCTTC.

The rearrangement uses TRBV30 and TRBJ1-3; no reliable D call. The germline V gene has CDR1 GTSNPN and CDR2 SVGIG (reference sequence). This CDR3 region has 12 residues. Between the trimmed V and J ends, which lost 3 bases and 0 bases, there was a span of 3 bases. CDR3 in amino acids: CAWSHSGNTIYF. For the CDR3, the DNA is TGTGCCTGGAGCCACTCTGGAAACACCATATATTTT.

This clone was counted only a few times. The J gene is TRBJ2-3, the V gene TRBV18, with TRBD1 matching over 8 bases. Per the germline V gene, CDR1 is KGHSH and CDR2 is LQKENI. The V gene end was trimmed by 0 bases and the J gene end by 4 bases; junction bases not matched to a gene: 6. There are 16 residues in the CDR3. The CDR3 region has the DNA TGTGCCAGCTCACCACCCATCGGGACAGGACCAGATACGCAGTATTTT. Translation: CASSPPIGTGPDTQYF.

J is TRBJ2-3 and V is TRBV4-2; TRBD2 aligns across 15 bases. Germline lookup yields CDR1 LGHNA and CDR2 YNFKEQ. V was clipped by 3 bases and J by 4 bases; unmatched bases: 5. The CDR3 contains 17 residues. CDR3 in DNA: TGTGCCAGCAGCCACGGACTAGCGGGGGGGAGGGCAGATACGCAGTATTTT. Its protein product is CASSHGLAGGRADTQYF.

This clone is a singleton in its sample. The V and J genes are TRBV11-2 and TRBJ2-3; 14 positions match TRBD2. V shed 4 bases and J 6 bases; nucleotides not matched to a gene: 9. The CDR3 runs 17 residues. Germline-derived CDR1 and CDR2 are SGHAT and FQNNGV. The CDR3 region has the DNA TGTGCCAGCAGCTGGACCCGGACTAGCGGGGGGTCGGATACGCAGTATTTT. It specifies CASSWTRTSGGSDTQYF.

This rearrangement joins TRBV15 to TRBJ2-4, with 7 nucleotides matching TRBD1. Germline CDR1 reads LNHNV; CDR2 reads YYDKDF (reference sequence). The CDR3 consists of 13 residues. J gave up 6 bases and V 5 bases, and 4 bases lay outside the gene matches. DNA of the CDR3: TGTGCCACCAGCGAGGGGGCCGGAAACATTCAGTACTTC. Translating it yields CATSEGAGNIQYF. Full variable domain (missing parts from reference TRBV15 and TRBJ2-4): DAMVIQNPRYQVTQFGKPVTLSCSQTLNHNVMYWYQQKSSQAPKLLFHYYDKDFNNEADTPDNFQSRRPNTSFCFLDIRSPGLGDTAMYLCATSEGAGNIQYFGAGTRLSVL.

This sequence joins TRBV6-1 and TRBJ2-7; TRBD1 is a possible D gene (5 bases). Germline CDR1 MNHNS, CDR2 SASEGT. The CDR3 covers 14 residues. Trimming pared 2 bases from V and 3 bases from J, leaving 11 bases between. Written as DNA, the CDR3 is TGTGCCAGCAGTGAACTAGGGGCGAGCTACGAGCAGTACTTC. This translates into CASSELGASYEQYF.

The chain uses TRBV18 and TRBJ1-2; D call uncertain. CDR1 KGHSH and CDR2 LQKENI come from the germline V gene. The CDR3 length is 13 residues. V gave up 4 bases and J gave up 0 bases, with 6 bases separating them. The DNA of the CDR3 is TGTGCCAGCTCACTAGAAGCTAACTATGGCTACACCTTC. Translating gives CASSLEANYGYTF.

This chain links TRBV7-9 with TRBJ2-3, with D possibly TRBD2 on 6 matching bases. Germline CDR1 SEHNR, CDR2 FQNEAQ (reference sequence). Trimming took 5 bases from V and 15 from J, leaving 21 bases between them. The CDR3 runs to 13 residues. The CDR3: CASSLRGRTLFYF. CDR3 nucleotide sequence: TGTGCCAGCAGCCTGCGGGGACGGACTTTATTCTATTTT.